This TCR beta chain was captured by sequencing in a study of cytomegalovirus exposure and HLA in healthy donors. Study in general: A preliminary data release comprised roughly 85 million unique TCRs obtained from HLA-typed donors.

CDR1 is LNHDA and CDR2 is SQIVND in the germline V gene (reference sequence). The CDR3 is made up of 17 amino acids. V shed 7 bases and J 3 bases; nucleotides not matched to a gene: 11. The PCR had 60 Vbeta and 13 Jbeta primers. TCRdb's copy holds only in-frame clones and misses some; the assay was immunoSEQ multiplex PCR. The data show about 130,000 clones, with under 85% seen just once and about 4% held by the top ten. Whole-study results and caveats: Common viral pathogens (according to a later analysis) appeared linked to several of the most significant clusters.

Comment on this clone: What it binds is not known.

The sample comprised PBMCs. The V gene is TRBV19, the J gene TRBJ2-1, with 11 positions matching TRBD2. This TCR derives from a woman between 50 and 59 years old in good health and CMV-seropositive. CDR3 bases: TGTGCCAGTATGGGGCTAGCGGGGGGACGATTCTACAATGAGCAGTTCTTC. It is translated as CASMGLAGGRFYNEQFF.